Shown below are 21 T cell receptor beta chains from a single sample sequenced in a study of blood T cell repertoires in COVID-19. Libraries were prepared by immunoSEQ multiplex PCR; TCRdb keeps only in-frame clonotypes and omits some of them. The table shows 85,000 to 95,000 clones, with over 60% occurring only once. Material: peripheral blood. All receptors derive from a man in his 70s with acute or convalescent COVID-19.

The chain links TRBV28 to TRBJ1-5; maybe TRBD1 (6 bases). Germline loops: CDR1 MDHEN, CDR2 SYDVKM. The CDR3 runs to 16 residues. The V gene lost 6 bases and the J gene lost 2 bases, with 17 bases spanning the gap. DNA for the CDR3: TGTGCCAGCAGCCCCTCGGCCCCAGGGGGCAATCAGCCCCAGCATTTT. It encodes CASSPSAPGGNQPQHF.

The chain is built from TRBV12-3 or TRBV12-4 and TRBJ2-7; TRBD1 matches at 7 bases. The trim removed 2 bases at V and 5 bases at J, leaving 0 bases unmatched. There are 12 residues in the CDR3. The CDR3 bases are TGTGCCAGCAGTTTACAGGGGGACGAGCAGTACTTC. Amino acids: CASSLQGDEQYF.

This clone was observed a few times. The CDR3 protein is CASSPRDQPQHF. The CDR3 DNA reads as TGTGCCAGCAGTCCAAGAGATCAGCCCCAGCATTTT. This sequence joins TRBV2 and TRBJ1-5; D gene uncertain. V lost 5 bases, J lost 5 bases, and 7 bases lay in between. Germline lookup yields CDR1 SNHLY and CDR2 FYNNEI. The CDR3 totals 12 residues.

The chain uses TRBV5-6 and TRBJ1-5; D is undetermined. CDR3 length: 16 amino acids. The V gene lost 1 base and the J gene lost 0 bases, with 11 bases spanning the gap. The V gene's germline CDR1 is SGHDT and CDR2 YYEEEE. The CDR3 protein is CASSLFSSYSNQPQHF. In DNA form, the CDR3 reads TGTGCCAGCAGCTTGTTTAGCAGTTATAGCAATCAGCCCCAGCATTTT.

CDR3 residues: CASSDDRGGNSPLHF. The CDR3 nucleotides are TGTGCCAGCAGTGACGACAGGGGTGGTAATTCACCCCTCCACTTT. The gene calls are TRBV25-1 and TRBJ1-6; 8 bases map to TRBD1. V was pared by 3 bases and J by 6 bases, with 4 bases of the junction left unmatched. CDR1 is MGHDK and CDR2 is SYGVNS in the germline V gene. The CDR3 runs to 15 residues.

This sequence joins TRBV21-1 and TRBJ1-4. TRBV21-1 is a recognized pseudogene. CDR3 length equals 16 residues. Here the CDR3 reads CASSKARGVLNEKLFF. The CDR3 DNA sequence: TGTGCCAGCAGCAAAGCACGGGGAGTACTTAATGAAAAACTGTTTTTT.

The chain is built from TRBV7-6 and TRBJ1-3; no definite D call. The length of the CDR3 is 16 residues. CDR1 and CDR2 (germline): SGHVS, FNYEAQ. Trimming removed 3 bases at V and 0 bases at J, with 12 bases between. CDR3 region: CASSFAGVPSGNTIYF. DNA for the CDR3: TGTGCCAGCAGCTTCGCGGGAGTCCCCTCTGGAAACACCATATATTTT.

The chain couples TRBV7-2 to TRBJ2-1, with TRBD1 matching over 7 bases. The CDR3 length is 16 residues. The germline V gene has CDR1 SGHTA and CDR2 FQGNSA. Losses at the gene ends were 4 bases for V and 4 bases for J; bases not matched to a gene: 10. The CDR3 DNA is TGTGCCAGCAGCTCTATAACCGGGACAGAATACAATGAGCAGTTCTTC. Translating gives CASSSITGTEYNEQFF.

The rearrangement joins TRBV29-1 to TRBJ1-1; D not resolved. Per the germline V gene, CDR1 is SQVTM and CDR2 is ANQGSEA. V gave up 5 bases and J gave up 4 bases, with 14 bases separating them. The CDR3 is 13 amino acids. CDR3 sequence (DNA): TGCAGCGTTTGGGCGGGTTTTGGCACTGAAGCTTTCTTT. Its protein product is CSVWAGFGTEAFF.

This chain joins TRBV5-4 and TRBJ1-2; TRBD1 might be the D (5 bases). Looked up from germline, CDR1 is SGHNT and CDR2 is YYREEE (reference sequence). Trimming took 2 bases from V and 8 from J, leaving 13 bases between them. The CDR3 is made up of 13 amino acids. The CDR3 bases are TGTGCCAGCAGCTTTACGGGGGGGGAAGGCTACACCTTC. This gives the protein CASSFTGGEGYTF.

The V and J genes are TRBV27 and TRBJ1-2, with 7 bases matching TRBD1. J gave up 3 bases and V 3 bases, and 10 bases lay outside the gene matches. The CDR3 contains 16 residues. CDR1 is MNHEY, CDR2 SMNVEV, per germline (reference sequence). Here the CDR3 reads CASSFLGGDIDYGYTF. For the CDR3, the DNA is TGTGCCAGCAGTTTTCTAGGGGGCGATATCGACTATGGCTACACCTTC.

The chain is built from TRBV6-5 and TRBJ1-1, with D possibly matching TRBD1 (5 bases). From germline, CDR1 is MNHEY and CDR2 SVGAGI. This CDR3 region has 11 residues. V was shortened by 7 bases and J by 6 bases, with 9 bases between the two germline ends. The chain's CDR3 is CASTQGPEAFF. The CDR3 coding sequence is TGTGCCAGCACCCAGGGCCCTGAAGCTTTCTTT.

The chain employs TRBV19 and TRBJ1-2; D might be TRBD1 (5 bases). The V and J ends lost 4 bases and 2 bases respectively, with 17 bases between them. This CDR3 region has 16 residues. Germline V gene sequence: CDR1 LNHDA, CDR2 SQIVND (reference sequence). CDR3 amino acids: CASSRGTADKNYGYTF. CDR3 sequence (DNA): TGTGCCAGTAGTAGGGGGACTGCCGACAAGAACTATGGCTACACCTTC. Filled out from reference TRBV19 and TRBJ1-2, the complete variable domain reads DGGITQSPKYLFRKEGQNVTLSCEQNLNHDAMYWYRQDPGQGLRLIYYSQIVNDFQKGDIAEGYSVSREKKESFPLTVTSAQKNPTAFYLCASSRGTADKNYGYTFGSGTRLTVV.

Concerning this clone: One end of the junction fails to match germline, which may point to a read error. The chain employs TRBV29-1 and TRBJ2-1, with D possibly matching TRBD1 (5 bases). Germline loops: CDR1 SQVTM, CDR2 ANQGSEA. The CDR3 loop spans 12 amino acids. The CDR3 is CSFDAGYNEQFF. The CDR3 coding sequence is TGCAGCTTTGATGCAGGGTACAATGAGCAGTTCTTC.

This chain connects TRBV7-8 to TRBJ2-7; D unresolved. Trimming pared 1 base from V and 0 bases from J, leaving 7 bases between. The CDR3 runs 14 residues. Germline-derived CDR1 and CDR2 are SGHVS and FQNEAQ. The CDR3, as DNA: TGTGCCAGCAGCTTAGGCGGCCTCTCCTACGAGCAGTACTTC. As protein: CASSLGGLSYEQYF.

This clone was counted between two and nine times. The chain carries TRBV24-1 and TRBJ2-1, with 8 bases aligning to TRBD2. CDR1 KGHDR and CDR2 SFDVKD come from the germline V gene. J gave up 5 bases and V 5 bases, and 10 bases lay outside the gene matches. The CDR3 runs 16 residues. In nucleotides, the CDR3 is TGTGCCACCAGTGCCCCTTCCCCGGGGGGGCACAATGAGCAGTTCTTC. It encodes CATSAPSPGGHNEQFF.

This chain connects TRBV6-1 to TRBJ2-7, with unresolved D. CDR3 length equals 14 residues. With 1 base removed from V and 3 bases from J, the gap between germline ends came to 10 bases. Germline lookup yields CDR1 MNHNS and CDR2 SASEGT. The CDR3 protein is CASSEEDFYYEQYV. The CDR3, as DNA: TGTGCCAGCAGTGAAGAAGACTTTTACTACGAGCAGTACGTC.

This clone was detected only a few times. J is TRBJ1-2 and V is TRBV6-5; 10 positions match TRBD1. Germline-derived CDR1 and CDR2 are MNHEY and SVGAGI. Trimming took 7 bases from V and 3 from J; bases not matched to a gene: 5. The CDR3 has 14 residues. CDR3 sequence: CASKGTGAYYGYTF. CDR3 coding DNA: TGTGCCAGCAAAGGGACAGGGGCCTACTATGGCTACACCTTC.

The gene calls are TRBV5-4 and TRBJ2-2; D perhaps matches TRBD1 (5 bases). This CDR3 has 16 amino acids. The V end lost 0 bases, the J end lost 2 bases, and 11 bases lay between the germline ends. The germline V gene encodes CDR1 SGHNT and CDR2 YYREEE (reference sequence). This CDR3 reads CASSLGGHVNTGELFF. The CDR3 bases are TGTGCCAGCAGCTTGGGAGGACACGTCAACACCGGGGAGCTGTTTTTT.

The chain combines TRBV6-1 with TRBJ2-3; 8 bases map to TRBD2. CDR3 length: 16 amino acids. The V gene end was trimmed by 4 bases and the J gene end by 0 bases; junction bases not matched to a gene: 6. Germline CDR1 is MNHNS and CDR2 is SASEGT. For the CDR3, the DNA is TGTGCCAGCAGTGTTACTAGCGGTACGAGCACAGATACGCAGTATTTT. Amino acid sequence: CASSVTSGTSTDTQYF.

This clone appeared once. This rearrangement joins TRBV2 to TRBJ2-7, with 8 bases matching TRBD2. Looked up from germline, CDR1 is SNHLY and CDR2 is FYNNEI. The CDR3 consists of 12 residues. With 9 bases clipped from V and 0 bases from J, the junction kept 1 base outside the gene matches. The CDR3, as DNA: TGTGCCAGTAGCGGGAACTCCTACGAGCAGTACTTC. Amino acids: CASSGNSYEQYF.